This T cell receptor beta chain was observed in a study of Graves' ophthalmopathy and Graves' hyperthyroidism. This clonotype was observed at least ten times. V lost 2 bases and J lost 3; bases outside the gene matches: 6. Per the germline V gene, CDR1 is GTSNPN and CDR2 is SVGIG (reference sequence). CDR3 length: 15 amino acids. Amplifying from RNA transcripts, the study obtained TCR beta CDR3 regions. RT-PCR was first run with HTBI primers, then multiplex PCR in a second round. One entry per CDR3 protein, called by TCRdb with MiXCR from the multiplex PCR reads. The repertoire holds about 620,000 distinct CDR3 sequences, around a fifth seen once, with 7.1% in the top ten.

The sequenced sample consisted of peripheral blood. The V gene is TRBV30, the J gene TRBJ2-7, with TRBD1 identical over 11 bases. The receptor was derived from a young woman with stable Graves' hyperthyroidism. Some clones in this sample may be carry-over from other donors' samples. The chain's CDR3 is CAWSIPGQGVYEQYF. The DNA of the CDR3 is TGTGCCTGGAGTATCCCGGGACAGGGGGTCTACGAGCAGTACTTC.